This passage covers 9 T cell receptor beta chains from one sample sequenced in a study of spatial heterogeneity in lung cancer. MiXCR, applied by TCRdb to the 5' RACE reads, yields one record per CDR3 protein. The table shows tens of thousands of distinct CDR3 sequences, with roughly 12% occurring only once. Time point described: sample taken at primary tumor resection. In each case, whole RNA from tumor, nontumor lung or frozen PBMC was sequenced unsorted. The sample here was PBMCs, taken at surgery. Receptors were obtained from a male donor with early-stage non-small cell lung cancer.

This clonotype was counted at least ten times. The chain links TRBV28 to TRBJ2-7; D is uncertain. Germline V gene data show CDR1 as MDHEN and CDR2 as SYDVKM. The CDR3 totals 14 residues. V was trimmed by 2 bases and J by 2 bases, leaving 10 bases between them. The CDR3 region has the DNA TGTGCCAGCAGTTTAGGGCAGGCCACCTACGAGCAGTACTTC. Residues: CASSLGQATYEQYF.

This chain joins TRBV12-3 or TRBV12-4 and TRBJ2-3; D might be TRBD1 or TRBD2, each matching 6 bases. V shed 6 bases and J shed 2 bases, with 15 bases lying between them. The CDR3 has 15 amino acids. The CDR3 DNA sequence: TGTGCCAGCAGCCCGGGAGAGGGGGACACAGATACGCAGTATTTT. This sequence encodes CASSPGEGDTDTQYF.

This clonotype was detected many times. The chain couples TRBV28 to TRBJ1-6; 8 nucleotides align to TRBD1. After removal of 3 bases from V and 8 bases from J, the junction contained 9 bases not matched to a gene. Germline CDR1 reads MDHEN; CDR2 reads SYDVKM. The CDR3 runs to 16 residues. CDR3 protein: CASSFWSQGAYSPLHF. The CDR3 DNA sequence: TGTGCCAGCAGTTTCTGGTCCCAGGGGGCTTATTCACCCCTCCACTTT.

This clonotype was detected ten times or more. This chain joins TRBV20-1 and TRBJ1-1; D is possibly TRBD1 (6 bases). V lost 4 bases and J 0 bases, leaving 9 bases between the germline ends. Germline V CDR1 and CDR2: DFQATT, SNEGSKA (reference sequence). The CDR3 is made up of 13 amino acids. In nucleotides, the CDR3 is TGCAGTGCTACAGGGGAAATGAACACTGAAGCTTTCTTT. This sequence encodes CSATGEMNTEAFF.

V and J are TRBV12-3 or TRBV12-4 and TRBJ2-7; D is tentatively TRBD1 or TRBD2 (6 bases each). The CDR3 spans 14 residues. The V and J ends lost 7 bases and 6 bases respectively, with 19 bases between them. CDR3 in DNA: TGTGCCAGCACTTTGACAGGAGGGTTTCGCGAGCAGTACTTC. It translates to CASTLTGGFREQYF.

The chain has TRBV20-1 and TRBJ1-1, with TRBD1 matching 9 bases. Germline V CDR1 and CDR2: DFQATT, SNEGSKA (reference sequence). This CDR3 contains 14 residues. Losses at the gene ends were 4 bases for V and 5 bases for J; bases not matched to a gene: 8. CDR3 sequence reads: CSANPGQGWTEAFF. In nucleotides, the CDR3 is TGCAGTGCTAATCCGGGACAGGGTTGGACTGAAGCTTTCTTT.

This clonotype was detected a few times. CDR3 sequence (DNA): TGTGCCACTAGCGGACTCACAGATACGCAGTATTTT. Translating it yields CATSGLTDTQYF. The rearrangement links TRBV9 to TRBJ2-3; 7 bases agree with TRBD2. The CDR3 runs 12 residues. V gave up 9 bases and J gave up 2 bases; unmatched junction bases: 3. Germline CDR1 and CDR2: SGDLS and YYNGEE. Full variable domain (outside the CDR3, taken from reference TRBV9 and TRBJ2-3): DSGVTQTPKHLITATGQRVTLRCSPRSGDLSVYWYQQSLDQGLQFLIQYYNGEERAKGNILERFSAQQFPDLHSELNLSSLELGDSALYFCATSGLTDTQYFGPGTRLTVL.

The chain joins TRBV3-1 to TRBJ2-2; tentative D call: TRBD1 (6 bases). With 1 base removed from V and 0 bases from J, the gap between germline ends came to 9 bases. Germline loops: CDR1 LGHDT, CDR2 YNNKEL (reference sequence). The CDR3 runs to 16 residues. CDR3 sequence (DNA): TGTGCCAGCAGCCAAGCGTGGACAGCGAACACCGGGGAGCTGTTTTTT. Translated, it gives CASSQAWTANTGELFF. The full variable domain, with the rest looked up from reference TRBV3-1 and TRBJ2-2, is DTAVSQTPKYLVTQMGNDKSIKCEQNLGHDTMYWYKQDSKKFLKIMFSYNNKELIINETVPNRFSPKSPDKAHLNLHINSLELGDSAVYFCASSQAWTANTGELFFGEGSRLTVL.

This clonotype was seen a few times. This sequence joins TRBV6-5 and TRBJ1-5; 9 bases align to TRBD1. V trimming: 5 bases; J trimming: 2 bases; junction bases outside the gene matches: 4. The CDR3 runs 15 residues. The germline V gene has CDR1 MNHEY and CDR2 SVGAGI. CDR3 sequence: CASSPRDRGNQPQHF. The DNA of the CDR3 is TGTGCCAGCAGTCCCCGGGACAGGGGCAATCAGCCCCAGCATTTT.